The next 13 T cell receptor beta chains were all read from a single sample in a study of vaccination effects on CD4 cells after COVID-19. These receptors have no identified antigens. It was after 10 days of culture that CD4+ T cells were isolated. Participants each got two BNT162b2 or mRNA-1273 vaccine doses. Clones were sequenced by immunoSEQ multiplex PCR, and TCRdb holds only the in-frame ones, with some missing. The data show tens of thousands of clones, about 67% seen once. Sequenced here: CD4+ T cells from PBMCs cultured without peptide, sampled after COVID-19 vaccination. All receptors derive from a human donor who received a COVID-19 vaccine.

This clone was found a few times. The CDR3 spells CASSLAGGIAYEQYF. The DNA for the CDR3 is TGTGCCAGCAGTTTGGCAGGGGGCATCGCCTACGAGCAGTACTTC. The rearrangement joins TRBV27 to TRBJ2-7, with 8 bases matching TRBD1. CDR3 length: 15 residues. The germline gives CDR1 MNHEY, CDR2 SMNVEV (reference sequence). V shed 3 bases, J shed 2 bases, and the junction held 6 bases outside the gene matches.

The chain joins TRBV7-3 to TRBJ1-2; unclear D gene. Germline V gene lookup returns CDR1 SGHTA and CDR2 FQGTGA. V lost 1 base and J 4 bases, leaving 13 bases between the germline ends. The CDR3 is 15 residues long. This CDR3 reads CASSLNAGPLYGYTF. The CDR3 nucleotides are TGTGCCAGCAGCTTAAATGCAGGCCCGCTCTATGGCTACACCTTC.

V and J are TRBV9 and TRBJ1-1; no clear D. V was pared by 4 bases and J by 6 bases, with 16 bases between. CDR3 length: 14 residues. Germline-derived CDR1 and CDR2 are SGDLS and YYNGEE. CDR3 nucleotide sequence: TGTGCCAGCAGCCCCCAACCATTCACATCTGAAGCTTTCTTT. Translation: CASSPQPFTSEAFF. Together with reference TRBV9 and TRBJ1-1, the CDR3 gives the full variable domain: DSGVTQTPKHLITATGQRVTLRCSPRSGDLSVYWYQQSLDQGLQFLIQYYNGEERAKGNILERFSAQQFPDLHSELNLSSLELGDSALYFCASSPQPFTSEAFFGQGTRLTVV.

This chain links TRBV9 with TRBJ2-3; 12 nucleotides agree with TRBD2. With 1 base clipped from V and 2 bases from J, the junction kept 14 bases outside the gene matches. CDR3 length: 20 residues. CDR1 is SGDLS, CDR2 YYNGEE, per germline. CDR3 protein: CASSVSPPTSGSWVTDTQYF. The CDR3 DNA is TGTGCCAGCAGCGTATCCCCTCCGACTAGCGGGAGCTGGGTCACAGATACGCAGTATTTT.

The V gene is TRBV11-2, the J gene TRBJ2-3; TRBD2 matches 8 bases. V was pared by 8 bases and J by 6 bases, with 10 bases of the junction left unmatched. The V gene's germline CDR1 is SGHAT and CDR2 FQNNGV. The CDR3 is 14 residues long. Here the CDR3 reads CASCQERGLDTQYF. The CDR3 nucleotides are TGTGCCAGCTGTCAGGAGCGGGGGCTCGATACGCAGTATTTT.

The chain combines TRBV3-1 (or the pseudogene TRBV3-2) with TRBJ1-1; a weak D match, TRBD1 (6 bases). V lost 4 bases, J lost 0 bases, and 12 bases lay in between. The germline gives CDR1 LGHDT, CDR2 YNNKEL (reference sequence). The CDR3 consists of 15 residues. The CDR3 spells CASSPGQHMNTEAFF. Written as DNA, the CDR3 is TGTGCCAGCAGCCCCGGACAGCATATGAACACTGAAGCTTTCTTT.

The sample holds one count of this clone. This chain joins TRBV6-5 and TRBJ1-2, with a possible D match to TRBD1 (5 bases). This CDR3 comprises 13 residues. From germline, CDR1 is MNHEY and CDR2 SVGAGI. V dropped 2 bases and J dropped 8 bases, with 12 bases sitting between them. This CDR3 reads CASSYPKGTGYTF. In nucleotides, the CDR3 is TGTGCCAGCAGTTACCCGAAGGGGACGGGCTACACCTTC.

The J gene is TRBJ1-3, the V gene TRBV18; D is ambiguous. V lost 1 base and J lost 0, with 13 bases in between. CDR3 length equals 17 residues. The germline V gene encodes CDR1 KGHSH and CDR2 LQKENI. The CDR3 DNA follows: TGTGCCAGCTCACCACTGGGAGCCCAGAGCTCTGGAAACACCATATATTTT. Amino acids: CASSPLGAQSSGNTIYF.

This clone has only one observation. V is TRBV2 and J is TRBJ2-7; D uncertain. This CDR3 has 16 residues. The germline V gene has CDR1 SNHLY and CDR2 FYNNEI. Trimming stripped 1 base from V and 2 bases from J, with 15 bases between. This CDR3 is CASSEVRRQTPYEQYF. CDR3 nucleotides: TGTGCCAGCAGTGAAGTCAGGCGCCAGACCCCCTACGAGCAGTACTTC. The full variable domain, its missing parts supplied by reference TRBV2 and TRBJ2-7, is EPEVTQTPSHQVTQMGQEVILRCVPISNHLYFYWYRQILGQKVEFLVSFYNNEISEKSEIFDDQFSVERPDGSNFTLKIRSTKLEDSAMYFCASSEVRRQTPYEQYFGPGTRLTVT.

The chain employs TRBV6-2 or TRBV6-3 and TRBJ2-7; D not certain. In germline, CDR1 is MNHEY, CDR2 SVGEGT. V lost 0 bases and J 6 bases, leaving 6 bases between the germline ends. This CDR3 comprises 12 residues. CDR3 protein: CASSYSVTEQYF. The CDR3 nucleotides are TGTGCCAGCAGTTACTCGGTGACCGAGCAGTACTTC.

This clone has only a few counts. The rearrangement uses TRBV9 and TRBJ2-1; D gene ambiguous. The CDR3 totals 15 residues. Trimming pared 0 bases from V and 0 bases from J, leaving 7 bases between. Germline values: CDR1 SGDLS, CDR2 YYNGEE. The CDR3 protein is CASSVGASSYNEQFF. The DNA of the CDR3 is TGTGCCAGCAGCGTAGGGGCGAGCTCCTACAATGAGCAGTTCTTC.

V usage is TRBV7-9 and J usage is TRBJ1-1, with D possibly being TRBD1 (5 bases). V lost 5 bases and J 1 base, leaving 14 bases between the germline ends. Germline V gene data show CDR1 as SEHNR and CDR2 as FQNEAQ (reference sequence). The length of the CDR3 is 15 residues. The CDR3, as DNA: TGTGCCAGCAGCCTCTTGGGGGGGACGAACACTGAAGCTTTCTTT. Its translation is CASSLLGGTNTEAFF. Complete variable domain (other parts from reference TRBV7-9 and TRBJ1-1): DTGVSQNPRHKITKRGQNVTFRCDPISEHNRLYWYRQTLGQGPEFLTYFQNEAQLEKSRLLSDRFSAERPKGSFSTLEIQRTEQGDSAMYLCASSLLGGTNTEAFFGQGTRLTVV.

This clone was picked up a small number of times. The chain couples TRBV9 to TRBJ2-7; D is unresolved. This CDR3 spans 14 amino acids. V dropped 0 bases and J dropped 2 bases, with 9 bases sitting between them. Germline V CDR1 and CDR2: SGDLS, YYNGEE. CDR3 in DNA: TGTGCCAGCAGCGTAGATTTGGGGACCTACGAGCAGTACTTC. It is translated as CASSVDLGTYEQYF.